One sample yielded the 5 T cell receptor beta chains listed below, sequenced in a study of cytomegalovirus exposure and HLA in healthy donors. The primer mix had 60 Vbeta and 13 Jbeta primers. Sequencing used immunoSEQ multiplex PCR; TCRdb keeps in-frame clones, though not all of them. The sample lists roughly 100,000 clones; about four fifths were seen once. The sequenced sample was PBMCs. The receptors originated from a man younger than 45 in good health and CMV-seronegative.

The chain uses TRBV13 and TRBJ2-7; D not resolved. Germline V lookup: CDR1 PRHDT, CDR2 FYEKMQ (reference sequence). Trimming removed 5 bases from V and 4 bases from J, with 9 bases in between. There are 12 residues in the CDR3. The CDR3 bases are TGTGCCAGCAGCCTCTTCTCTTACGAGCAGTACTTC. This translates into CASSLFSYEQYF. Full variable domain (rest looked up from reference TRBV13 and TRBJ2-7): AAGVIQSPRHLIKEKRETATLKCYPIPRHDTVYWYQQGPGQDPQFLISFYEKMQSDKGSIPDRFSAQQFSDYHSELNMSSLELGDSALYFCASSLFSYEQYFGPGTRLTVT.

The chain is built from TRBV27 and TRBJ1-1; D is ambiguous. CDR3 length: 13 residues. Germline V lookup: CDR1 MNHEY, CDR2 SMNVEV (reference sequence). Trimming removed 4 bases from V and 6 bases from J, with 12 bases in between. CDR3 residues: CASSSPRSSEAFF. The DNA for the CDR3 is TGTGCCAGCAGTTCCCCCAGGTCGTCTGAAGCTTTCTTT.

The chain has TRBV7-2 and TRBJ1-6, with TRBD1 matching over 10 bases. CDR1 and CDR2 from the germline V gene are SGHTA and FQGNSA. Germline trimming cut 5 bases from V and 9 bases from J; bases unmatched to any gene: 7. This CDR3 is built from 15 residues. CDR3 nucleotide sequence: TGTGCCAGCAGCACACCGGACAGGGGGGTTTCACCCCTCCACTTT. It is translated as CASSTPDRGVSPLHF.

The V gene is TRBV2, the J gene TRBJ1-5, with 9 bases that match TRBD1. Losses at the gene ends were 6 bases for V and 6 bases for J; bases not matched to a gene: 9. The CDR3 consists of 15 residues. Germline V lookup: CDR1 SNHLY, CDR2 FYNNEI. The CDR3 region has the DNA TGTGCCAGCAGAACAGGGGGCTTTCGTGTTCAGCCCCAGCATTTT. It translates to CASRTGGFRVQPQHF.

This clone was seen a few times. The chain joins TRBV5-4 to TRBJ1-2; a possible D gene is TRBD1 (6 bases). There are 13 residues in the CDR3. Deletions cut 5 bases from V and 2 bases from J, with 10 bases between. CDR1 and CDR2 from the germline V gene are SGHNT and YYREEE (reference sequence). CDR3 sequence (DNA): TGTGCCAGCAGTTATGACAGGAACTATGGCTACACCTTC. It yields the protein CASSYDRNYGYTF.